The TCR beta chain described here comes from a study of cytomegalovirus exposure and HLA in healthy donors. At the level of the study: Early released data had roughly 81 million unique TCRs, all coming from HLA-typed donors.

Worth noting for this clone: Antigen unknown.

The CDR3 has 13 residues. Germline V gene sequence: CDR1 MNHEY, CDR2 SVGAGI. Trimming took 4 bases from V and 6 from J, leaving 9 bases between them. Regarding the study as a whole: The authors later linked a missense DCLRE1C variant to TCR beta V- and J-gene trimming. In terms of immune exposure information, only CMV serostatus was available.

Primers: 60 Vbeta forward and 13 Jbeta reverse. TCRdb's copy holds only in-frame clones and misses some; the assay was immunoSEQ multiplex PCR. Of about 26,000 clones in the sample, approximately 70% were seen once. Input material: PBMCs. The chain combines TRBV6-5 with TRBJ1-4; perhaps TRBD1 as D (6 bases). The TCR originated in a woman aged 45-65 years in good health and CMV-seronegative. The CDR3 sequence is CASSLRTDEKLFF. As DNA, the CDR3 is TGTGCCAGCAGTTTACGGACAGATGAAAAACTGTTTTTT.